This entry describes one TCR beta chain. This entry comes from a study of blood T cells in healthy people across ages. The V segment lost 2 bases and the J segment 5 bases; nucleotides outside the gene matches: 9. This CDR3 has 16 amino acids. Germline assignment: CDR1 LNHNV and CDR2 YYDKDF (reference sequence). Healthy individuals of Caucasian origin from Russia, aged roughly 6 to 100, served as donors. A sample-barcoded 5' primer and a J-beta primer mix were used in a second PCR of about 6 to 12 cycles. All cDNA molecules were each tagged by a template-switch adaptor with 12 random nucleotides. TCRdb passed the 5' RACE reads through MiXCR, listing each CDR3 protein once. The profile covers fewer than 2 million distinct CDR3 sequences, with about 39% appearing a single time and more than 20% taken by the ten largest.

This receptor was identified in a human donor in good health. J is TRBJ2-1 and V is TRBV15; 7 bases agree with TRBD2. The material sequenced was blood. Here the CDR3 DNA reads TGTGCCACCAGCAGAATCCTAGGGAGGGTTAACAATGAGCAGTTCTTC. It is translated as CATSRILGRVNNEQFF.